Here is one T cell receptor (beta chain) with its context. What it binds is not known. The Oncomine TCR Beta short-read assay sequenced DNA from cultured CD4+ T cells. TCRdb analysed the PCR reads with MiXCR anew, one entry per CDR3 protein. The table has some 16,000 distinct CDR3 sequences, 52% seen once. With 3 bases removed from V and 6 bases from J, the gap between germline ends came to 12 bases. This CDR3 has 14 residues. These data belong to a study of vaccination and CD4 T cells after COVID-19. Study information: There were two doses of either BNT162b2 or mRNA-1273 vaccine given to participants. Median draw time for post-COVID samples was roughly 96 days post-diagnosis (range 35 to 161). Treatment of control cultures consisted of a CEFX pool, an HIV-1 Nef pool, or no peptide.

As for treatment: approximately nine-day PBMC culture with coronavirus spike peptide pools or control peptides (ViraFEST assay). Source: CD4+ T cells from blood, cultured in vitro, taken before SARS-CoV-2 vaccination. This TCR was sampled from a human donor who had recovered from COVID-19. This sequence joins TRBV12-3 or TRBV12-4 and TRBJ1-5; D not certain. The CDR3 is CASSFGSSSQPQHF. CDR3 nucleotides: TGTGCCAGCAGTTTCGGGTCCAGTAGTCAGCCCCAGCATTTT.